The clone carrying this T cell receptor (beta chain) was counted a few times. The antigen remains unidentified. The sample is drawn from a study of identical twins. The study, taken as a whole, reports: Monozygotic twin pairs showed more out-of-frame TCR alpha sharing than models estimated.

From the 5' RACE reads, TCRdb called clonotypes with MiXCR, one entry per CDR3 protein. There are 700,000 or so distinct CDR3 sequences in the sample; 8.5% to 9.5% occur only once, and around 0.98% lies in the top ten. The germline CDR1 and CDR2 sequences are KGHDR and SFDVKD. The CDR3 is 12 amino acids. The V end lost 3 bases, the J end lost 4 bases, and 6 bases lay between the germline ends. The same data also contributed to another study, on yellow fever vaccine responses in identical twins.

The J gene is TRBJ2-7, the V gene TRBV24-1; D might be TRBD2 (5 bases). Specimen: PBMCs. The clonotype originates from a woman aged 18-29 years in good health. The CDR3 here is CATSDGRYEQYF. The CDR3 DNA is TGTGCCACCAGTGATGGGAGATACGAGCAGTACTTC.